The 13 T cell receptor beta chains below were found in one sample sequenced in a study of early T cells in non-severe SARS-CoV-2 infection. MiXCR, applied by TCRdb to the 5' RACE reads, yields one record per CDR3 protein. The sample has some 80,000 distinct CDR3 sequences, roughly 12% seen once. Sequences were obtained from whole blood. These receptors were taken from an adult who was a healthcare worker with PCR-confirmed SARS-CoV-2 infection or an uninfected control (not recorded which).

This clonotype was found many times. At one end, the junction sequence differs from germline, possibly due to a read error. The chain recombines TRBV7-7 with TRBJ2-1; D perhaps matches TRBD2 (6 bases). This CDR3 is built from 15 residues. Germline V CDR1 and CDR2: SSHAT, FNYEAQ (reference sequence). CDR3 sequence (DNA): TGTGCTAGCAGCTTAGACGGGGGCTCCTACAATGAGCAGTTCTTC. It codes for CASSLDGGSYNEQFF.

This clonotype was detected only a few times. The V call is TRBV6-2 or TRBV6-3, the J call TRBJ2-7, with 7 bases matching TRBD2. V lost 6 bases and J lost 3; bases outside the gene matches: 11. Germline assignment: CDR1 MNHEY and CDR2 SVGEGT. CDR3 length equals 15 residues. This CDR3 is CASRPRASGNYEQYF. The CDR3, as DNA: TGTGCCAGCAGACCACGTGCTAGCGGAAACTACGAGCAGTACTTC.

This chain links TRBV9 with TRBJ1-1, with D unclear. CDR1 is SGDLS, CDR2 YYNGEE, per germline. CDR3 length: 10 amino acids. Trimming shortened V by 10 bases and J by 11 bases, and 15 bases separated the two germline ends. The CDR3 protein is CAGFNSGAFF. The CDR3, as DNA: TGTGCCGGATTTAACTCTGGGGCTTTCTTT.

This clonotype was seen more than once but under ten times. This sequence joins TRBV9 and TRBJ1-1; no reliable D call. The V gene's germline CDR1 is SGDLS and CDR2 YYNGEE. The CDR3 is 14 amino acids. V dropped 0 bases and J dropped 1 base, with 7 bases sitting between them. The CDR3, as DNA: TGTGCCAGCAGCGTAGCGACACAGAACACTGAAGCTTTCTTT. Translation: CASSVATQNTEAFF.

Details on this clonotype: The junction shows a germline mismatch at one end, possibly a read error. This chain uses TRBV11-2 with TRBJ2-1; 7 nucleotides line up with TRBD1. CDR1 and CDR2 (germline): SGHAT, FQNNGV. The CDR3 is 15 amino acids. For the CDR3, the DNA is TGTGTCAGCAGCCTGTTTGGGACAGCCTACAATGAGCAGTTCTTC. Translating it yields CVSSLFGTAYNEQFF.

This clonotype turned up a few times. The genes are TRBV5-1 and TRBJ1-3, with D tentatively TRBD1 (5 bases). The CDR3 totals 15 residues. V gave up 0 bases and J gave up 0 bases, with 7 bases separating them. Germline-derived CDR1 and CDR2 are SGHRS and YFSETQ. The CDR3: CASSLGGSSGNTIYF. The DNA of the CDR3 is TGCGCCAGCAGCTTGGGGGGCAGCTCTGGAAACACCATATATTTT.

The sample holds a few counts of this clonotype. The chain recombines TRBV15 with TRBJ2-5, with 9 bases aligning to TRBD2. The CDR3 sequence is 15 residues long. Germline trimming cut 4 bases from V and 2 bases from J; bases unmatched to any gene: 5. From germline, CDR1 is LNHNV and CDR2 YYDKDF (reference sequence). CDR3 amino acids: CATSTLTSGQETQYF. CDR3 nucleotide sequence: TGTGCCACCAGCACTCTGACTAGCGGACAAGAGACCCAGTACTTC.

The chain joins TRBV24-1 to TRBJ2-3; 12 nucleotides agree with TRBD1. After removal of 0 bases from V and 5 bases from J, the junction contained 2 bases not matched to a gene. This CDR3 has 16 amino acids. CDR1 is KGHDR, CDR2 SFDVKD, per germline. The CDR3 DNA is TGTGCCACCAGTGATTTGGGGACAGGGGGCCAAGATACGCAGTATTTT. It translates to CATSDLGTGGQDTQYF.

This clonotype was recorded a few times. The chain employs TRBV19 and TRBJ2-3; D gene ambiguous. CDR1 LNHDA and CDR2 SQIVND come from the germline V gene (reference sequence). The CDR3 is made up of 14 amino acids. V dropped 3 bases and J dropped 4 bases, with 11 bases sitting between them. CDR3 residues: CASSIFSRADTQYF. The CDR3 nucleotides are TGTGCCAGTAGTATTTTTTCGCGCGCAGATACGCAGTATTTT.

As for this clonotype: A much larger clone differs from this one at a single base, so this may be a read error. The J gene is TRBJ2-3, the V gene TRBV18; 13 bases are shared with TRBD2. This CDR3 contains 15 residues. The germline gives CDR1 KGHSH, CDR2 LQKENI. V dropped 7 bases and J dropped 5; count of bases not matched to a gene: 6. CDR3 sequence reads: CASLPGLAGVDTQYF. Written as DNA, the CDR3 is TGTGCCAGCTTACCCGGACTAGCGGGAGTAGATACGCAGTATTTT.

This clonotype occurred many times. V is TRBV20-1 and J is TRBJ2-7; TRBD1 or TRBD2 may be the D gene (6 bases each). CDR1 and CDR2 (germline): DFQATT, SNEGSKA (reference sequence). The length of the CDR3 is 12 residues. The V end was cut by 5 bases, the J end by 6 bases, with 14 bases between. The CDR3 sequence is CSAPQPGAEQYF. The CDR3 coding sequence is TGCAGTGCTCCCCAGCCGGGGGCCGAGCAGTACTTC.

The CDR3 here is CASTPPGTDEQYF. The CDR3 nucleotides read TGTGCCAGCACTCCTCCCGGGACAGACGAGCAGTACTTC. This sequence joins TRBV6-5 and TRBJ2-7; TRBD1 agrees at 7 bases. This CDR3 has 13 amino acids. In germline, CDR1 is MNHEY, CDR2 SVGAGI. J gave up 5 bases and V 7 bases, and 8 bases lay outside the gene matches.

In this sample, this clonotype turned up a few times. The chain recombines TRBV3-1 with TRBJ2-3, with D perhaps matching TRBD1 (5 bases). Germline V gives CDR1 LGHDT, CDR2 YNNKEL (reference sequence). The CDR3 runs 16 residues. V lost 0 bases and J lost 2, with 12 bases in between. CDR3 sequence: CASSQDLGAITDTQYF. The CDR3 nucleotides read TGTGCCAGCAGCCAAGACCTAGGGGCGATCACAGATACGCAGTATTTT.